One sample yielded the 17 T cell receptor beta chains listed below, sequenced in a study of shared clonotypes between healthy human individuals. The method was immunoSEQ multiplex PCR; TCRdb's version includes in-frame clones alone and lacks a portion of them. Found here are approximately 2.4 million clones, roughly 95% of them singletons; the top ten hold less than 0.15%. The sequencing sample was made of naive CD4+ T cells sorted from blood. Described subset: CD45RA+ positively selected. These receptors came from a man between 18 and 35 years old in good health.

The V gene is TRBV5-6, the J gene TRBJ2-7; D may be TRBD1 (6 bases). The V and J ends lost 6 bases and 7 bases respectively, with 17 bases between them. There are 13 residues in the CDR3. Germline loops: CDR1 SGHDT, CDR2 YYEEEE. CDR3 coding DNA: TGTGCCAGCACCGTTGGGGGACAAAGTGAGCAGTACTTC. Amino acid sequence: CASTVGGQSEQYF.

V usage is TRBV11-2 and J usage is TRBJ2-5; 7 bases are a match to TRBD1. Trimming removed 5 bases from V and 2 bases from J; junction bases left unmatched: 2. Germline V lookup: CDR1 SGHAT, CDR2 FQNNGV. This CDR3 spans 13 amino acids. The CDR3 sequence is CASSEGQQETQYF. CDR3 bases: TGTGCCAGCAGCGAGGGACAGCAAGAGACCCAGTACTTC.

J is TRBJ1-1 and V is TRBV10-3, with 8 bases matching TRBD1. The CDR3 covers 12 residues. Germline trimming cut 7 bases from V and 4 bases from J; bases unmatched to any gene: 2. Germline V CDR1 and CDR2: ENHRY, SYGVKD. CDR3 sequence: CAINTGGTEAFF. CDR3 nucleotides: TGTGCCATCAACACAGGGGGCACTGAAGCTTTCTTT.

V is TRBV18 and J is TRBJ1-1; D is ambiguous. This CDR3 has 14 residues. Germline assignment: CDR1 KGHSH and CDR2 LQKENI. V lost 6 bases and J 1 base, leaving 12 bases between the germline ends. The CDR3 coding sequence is TGTGCCAGCTCCCCGACTTCAGGGAACACTGAAGCTTTCTTT. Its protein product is CASSPTSGNTEAFF.

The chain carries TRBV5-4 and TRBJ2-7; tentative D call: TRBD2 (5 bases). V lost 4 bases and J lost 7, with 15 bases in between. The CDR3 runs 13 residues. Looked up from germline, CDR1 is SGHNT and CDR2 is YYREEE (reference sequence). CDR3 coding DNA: TGTGCCAGCAGCCCTGGACTCTTGAGGGAGCAGTACTTC. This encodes CASSPGLLREQYF.

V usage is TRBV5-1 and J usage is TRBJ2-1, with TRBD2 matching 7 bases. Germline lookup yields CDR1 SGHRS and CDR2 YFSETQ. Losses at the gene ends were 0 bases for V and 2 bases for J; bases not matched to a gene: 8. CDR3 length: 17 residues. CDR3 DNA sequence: TGCGCCAGCAGCTTGGCCCCCGCCGGGACTACCTACAATGAGCAGTTCTTC. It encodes CASSLAPAGTTYNEQFF.

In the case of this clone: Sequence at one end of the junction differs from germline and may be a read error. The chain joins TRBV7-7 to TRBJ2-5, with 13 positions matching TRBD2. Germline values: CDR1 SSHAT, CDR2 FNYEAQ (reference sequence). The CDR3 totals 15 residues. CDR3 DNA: TGTGCTAGCAGCGTGGGACTAGCGGGGCAAGAGACCCAGTACTTC. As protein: CASSVGLAGQETQYF.

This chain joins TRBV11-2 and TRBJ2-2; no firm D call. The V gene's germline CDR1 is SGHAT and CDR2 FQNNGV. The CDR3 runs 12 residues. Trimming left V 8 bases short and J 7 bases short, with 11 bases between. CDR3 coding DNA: TGTGCCAGCGGACGGGTTGGCGGGGAGCTGTTTTTT. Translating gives CASGRVGGELFF.

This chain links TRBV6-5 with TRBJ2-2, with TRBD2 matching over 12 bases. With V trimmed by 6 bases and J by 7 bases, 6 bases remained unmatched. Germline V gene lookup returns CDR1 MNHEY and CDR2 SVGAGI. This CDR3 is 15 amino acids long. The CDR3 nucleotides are TGTGCCAGCAGCCTCGGACTAGCGGGATTCGGGGAGCTGTTTTTT. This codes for CASSLGLAGFGELFF.

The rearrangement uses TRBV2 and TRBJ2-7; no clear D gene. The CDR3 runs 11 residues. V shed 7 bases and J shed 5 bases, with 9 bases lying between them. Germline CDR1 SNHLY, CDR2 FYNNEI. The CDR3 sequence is CASILYDEQYF. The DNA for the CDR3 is TGTGCCAGCATCCTGTACGACGAGCAGTACTTC.

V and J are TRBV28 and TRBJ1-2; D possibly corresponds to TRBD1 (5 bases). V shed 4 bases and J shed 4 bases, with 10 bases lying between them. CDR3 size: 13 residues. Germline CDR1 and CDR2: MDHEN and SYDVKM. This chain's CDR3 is CASSSMGGYGYTF. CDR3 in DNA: TGTGCCAGCAGTTCCATGGGGGGCTATGGCTACACCTTC.

CDR3 coding DNA: TGTGCCAGCAGTGAGTTTGGACAGGGATCCAATGAGCAGTTCTTC. It codes for CASSEFGQGSNEQFF. The chain combines TRBV2 with TRBJ2-1, with 8 bases fitting TRBD1. The CDR3 is 15 amino acids. V shed 3 bases and J 6 bases; nucleotides not matched to a gene: 7. Germline-derived CDR1 and CDR2 are SNHLY and FYNNEI. The full variable domain, in which reference TRBV2 and TRBJ2-1 provide the parts outside the CDR3, is EPEVTQTPSHQVTQMGQEVILRCVPISNHLYFYWYRQILGQKVEFLVSFYNNEISEKSEIFDDQFSVERPDGSNFTLKIRSTKLEDSAMYFCASSEFGQGSNEQFFGPGTRLTVL.

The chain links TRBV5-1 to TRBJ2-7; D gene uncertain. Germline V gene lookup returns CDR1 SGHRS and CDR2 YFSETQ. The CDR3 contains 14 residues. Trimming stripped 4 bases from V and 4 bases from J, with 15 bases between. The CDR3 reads CASSEDGGPYEQYF. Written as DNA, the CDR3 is TGCGCCAGCAGCGAAGATGGTGGGCCATACGAGCAGTACTTC.

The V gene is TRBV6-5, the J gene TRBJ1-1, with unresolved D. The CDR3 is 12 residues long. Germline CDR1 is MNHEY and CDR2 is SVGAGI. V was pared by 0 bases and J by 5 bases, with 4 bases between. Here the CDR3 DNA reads TGTGCCAGCAGTTACTCGATAACTGAAGCTTTCTTT. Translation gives CASSYSITEAFF.

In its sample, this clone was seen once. In nucleotides, the CDR3 is TGTGCCAGCAGTGAAGATAGCGGGAGCTACTACAATGAGCAGTTCTTC. It codes for CASSEDSGSYYNEQFF. The chain uses TRBV2 and TRBJ2-1; 9 bases are shared with TRBD2. Germline V gene data show CDR1 as SNHLY and CDR2 as FYNNEI. The V gene end was trimmed by 1 base and the J gene end by 3 bases; junction bases not matched to a gene: 4. The CDR3 has 16 amino acids.

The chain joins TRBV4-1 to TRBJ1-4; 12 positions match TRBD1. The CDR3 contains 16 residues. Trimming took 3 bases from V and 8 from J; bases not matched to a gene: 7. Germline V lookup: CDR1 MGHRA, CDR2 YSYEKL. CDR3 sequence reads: CASSQMGTGGREKLFF. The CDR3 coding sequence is TGCGCCAGCAGCCAGATGGGGACAGGGGGCCGAGAAAAACTGTTTTTT.

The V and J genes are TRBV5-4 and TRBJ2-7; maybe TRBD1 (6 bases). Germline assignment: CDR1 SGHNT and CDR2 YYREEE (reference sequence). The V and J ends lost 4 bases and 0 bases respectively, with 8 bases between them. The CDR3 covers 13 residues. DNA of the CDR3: TGTGCCAGCAGCCAACAGGGCTCCTACGAGCAGTACTTC. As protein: CASSQQGSYEQYF.